Below are 25 T cell receptor beta chains sequenced from a single sample in a study of T cell responses to AZD1222 COVID-19 vaccine (dated by TCRdb to the early 2020s). Library preparation used the immunoSEQ multiplex PCR assay. TCRdb stores this immuneACCESS table with in-frame sequences only. Part of the clones is absent; in the studies checked, under half of the shortfall reflects unresolved V genes, and no reason is known for the rest. Present in this sample are around 110,000 clones, 85% to 90% of which were seen just once. Together, the top ten hold about 4.9% of the sample. Reading the label with the study, this specimen's time point is: baseline before first vaccination. Source: peripheral blood, taken on day 0 of AZD1222 vaccination. Every receptor here comes from an adult in good health.

The CDR3 DNA reads TGTGCCAGCAGCCGGGACAGCCCTAACTATGGCTACACCTTC. Translated, it gives CASSRDSPNYGYTF. V gene TRBV3-1 (or the pseudogene TRBV3-2) combines with J gene TRBJ1-2, with 7 bases aligning to TRBD1. CDR3 length: 14 amino acids. Germline V gene sequence: CDR1 LGHDT, CDR2 YNNKEL (reference sequence). J gave up 0 bases and V 4 bases, and 2 bases lay outside the gene matches.

The chain is built from TRBV2 and TRBJ2-7, with 14 nucleotides matching TRBD2. Germline V gene data show CDR1 as SNHLY and CDR2 as FYNNEI. The CDR3 runs 13 residues. Trimming removed 11 bases from V and 0 bases from J; junction bases left unmatched: 0. The CDR3 DNA sequence: TGTGCCGGACTAGCGGGAGGCTCCTACGAGCAGTACTTC. As protein: CAGLAGGSYEQYF. Full variable domain (rest looked up from reference TRBV2 and TRBJ2-7): EPEVTQTPSHQVTQMGQEVILRCVPISNHLYFYWYRQILGQKVEFLVSFYNNEISEKSEIFDDQFSVERPDGSNFTLKIRSTKLEDSAMYFCAGLAGGSYEQYFGPGTRLTVT.

V is TRBV6-5 and J is TRBJ1-3; D is unclear. The V and J ends lost 0 bases and 1 base respectively, with 7 bases between them. Germline CDR1 is MNHEY and CDR2 is SVGAGI. There are 15 residues in the CDR3. CDR3 nucleotide sequence: TGTGCCAGCAGTTACTCGCCGGCATCTGGAAACACCATATATTTT. This codes for CASSYSPASGNTIYF.

V is TRBV11-2 and J is TRBJ2-7, with a weak D call TRBD2 (5 bases). Trimming stripped 4 bases from V and 7 bases from J, with 14 bases between. CDR3 length: 13 residues. Germline assignment: CDR1 SGHAT and CDR2 FQNNGV. The chain's CDR3 is CASSSERPGEQYF. The CDR3 coding sequence is TGTGCCAGCAGCTCAGAGCGGCCTGGGGAGCAGTACTTC. The whole variable domain, filled in from reference TRBV11-2 and TRBJ2-7, reads EAGVAQSPRYKIIEKRQSVAFWCNPISGHATLYWYQQILGQGPKLLIQFQNNGVVDDSQLPKDRFSAERLKGVDSTLKIQPAKLEDSAVYLCASSSERPGEQYFGPGTRLTVT.

This sequence joins TRBV28 and TRBJ2-2, with a tentative D call TRBD2 (5 bases). Germline values: CDR1 MDHEN, CDR2 SYDVKM. Trimming removed 6 bases at V and 7 bases at J, with 18 bases between. CDR3 length: 15 amino acids. As DNA, the CDR3 is TGTGCCAGCAGCTACGGGGTCCCTTGGGTCGGGGAGCTGTTTTTT. Protein: CASSYGVPWVGELFF.

The chain recombines TRBV15 with TRBJ2-7; 11 bases match TRBD2. CDR3 length equals 18 residues. The V gene's germline CDR1 is LNHNV and CDR2 YYDKDF (reference sequence). The V segment lost 0 bases and the J segment 4 bases; nucleotides outside the gene matches: 11. CDR3 nucleotides: TGTGCCACCAGCAGAGATTCAGGGACTAGCGGTTCGGGTTACGAGCAGTACTTC. This encodes CATSRDSGTSGSGYEQYF.

The V gene is TRBV5-1, the J gene TRBJ2-3; D unclear. Per germline, CDR1 SGHRS and CDR2 YFSETQ. Trimming took 4 bases from V and 4 from J, leaving 16 bases between them. The CDR3 extends over 15 amino acids. CDR3 nucleotides: TGCGCCAGCAGCGGGGTAGTTTTCTCCGCAGATACGCAGTATTTT. Its protein product is CASSGVVFSADTQYF.

The chain couples TRBV19 to TRBJ2-3, with TRBD2 identical over 8 bases. Germline lookup yields CDR1 LNHDA and CDR2 SQIVND (reference sequence). V was clipped by 6 bases and J by 7 bases; unmatched bases: 9. This CDR3 has 14 amino acids. This CDR3 is CASSPAGESNTQYF. The CDR3 coding sequence is TGTGCCAGTAGCCCAGCGGGAGAGTCGAATACGCAGTATTTT.

The V call is TRBV5-8, the J call TRBJ2-5, with 7 bases that match TRBD2. The CDR3 is 14 amino acids. Germline V gives CDR1 SGHTS, CDR2 YDEGEE. V was pared by 1 base and J by 5 bases, with 5 bases of the junction left unmatched. CDR3 nucleotides: TGTGCCAGCAGCTTGAAGCGGGACGGGGAGACCCAGTACTTC. Its protein is CASSLKRDGETQYF.

This chain joins TRBV11-3 and TRBJ2-3; 10 nucleotides align to TRBD1. This CDR3 has 16 amino acids. Germline V gene sequence: CDR1 SGHNT, CDR2 YENEEA. Trimming took 2 bases from V and 2 from J; bases not matched to a gene: 4. Written as DNA, the CDR3 is TGTGCCAGCAGCTTAACGGACAGGGGGTTCACAGATACGCAGTATTTT. It codes for CASSLTDRGFTDTQYF.

V usage is TRBV11-2 and J usage is TRBJ2-4; 11 nucleotides align to TRBD1. Trimming cost V 5 bases and J 0 bases; bases outside gene matches: 12. Germline loops: CDR1 SGHAT, CDR2 FQNNGV. The CDR3 is made up of 19 amino acids. The CDR3 protein is CASSPSLDRGRLAKNIQYF. In nucleotides, the CDR3 is TGTGCCAGCAGCCCCTCTCTGGACAGGGGGCGACTAGCCAAAAACATTCAGTACTTC.

The chain has TRBV9 and TRBJ2-1; 9 bases line up with TRBD2. Germline CDR1 is SGDLS and CDR2 is YYNGEE. The CDR3 consists of 15 residues. V lost 1 base, J lost 6 bases, and 5 bases stayed unmatched. The CDR3 reads CASSVISGRVNEQFF. The CDR3 nucleotides read TGTGCCAGCAGCGTAATTAGCGGGAGAGTCAATGAGCAGTTCTTC.

This chain links TRBV16 with TRBJ1-1; 7 bases are shared with TRBD1. Germline CDR1 reads KGHSY; CDR2 reads FQNENV. The V gene end was trimmed by 3 bases and the J gene end by 4 bases; junction bases not matched to a gene: 8. The CDR3 extends over 15 amino acids. The CDR3 here is CASSQNRGRSTEAFF. CDR3 coding DNA: TGTGCCAGCAGCCAGAACAGGGGTCGGAGCACTGAAGCTTTCTTT.

This rearrangement joins TRBV21-1 to TRBJ1-2. TRBV21-1 is reported as a pseudogene. The CDR3 runs 18 residues. This chain's CDR3 is CASSKWGGISLTNYGYTF. The CDR3 DNA is TGTGCCAGCAGCAAATGGGGGGGCATCTCCCTAACTAACTATGGCTACACCTTC.

This chain connects TRBV18 to TRBJ2-5; TRBD2 might be the D (6 bases). This CDR3 is 15 amino acids long. From germline, CDR1 is KGHSH and CDR2 LQKENI. Trimming took off 0 bases at V and 4 bases at J, with 12 bases between the two ends. The CDR3 region is CASSPPSGVRETQYF. In nucleotides, the CDR3 is TGTGCCAGCTCACCACCTTCGGGGGTCAGAGAGACCCAGTACTTC.

The chain links TRBV6-5 to TRBJ2-2; perhaps TRBD1 as D (6 bases). V dropped 6 bases and J dropped 8 bases, with 10 bases sitting between them. Looked up from germline, CDR1 is MNHEY and CDR2 is SVGAGI. This CDR3 is 12 amino acids long. The CDR3 sequence is CASSNRVGELFF. CDR3 in DNA: TGTGCCAGCAGCAACAGGGTGGGGGAGCTGTTTTTT.

The chain carries TRBV28 and TRBJ1-2; 7 bases are shared with TRBD1. Trimming took 3 bases from V and 4 from J; bases not matched to a gene: 2. CDR3 length equals 13 residues. CDR1 and CDR2 (germline): MDHEN, SYDVKM. The CDR3 protein is CASSLGQFYGYTF. The CDR3 bases are TGTGCCAGCAGTTTGGGACAGTTCTATGGCTACACCTTC.

The chain is built from TRBV6-5 and TRBJ1-5; D is unclear. CDR1 is MNHEY and CDR2 is SVGAGI in the germline V gene. V was clipped by 4 bases and J by 0 bases, with 7 bases between them. The CDR3 runs 14 residues. CDR3 sequence reads: CASSSDGSNQPQHF. CDR3 in DNA: TGTGCCAGCAGTTCGGACGGTAGCAATCAGCCCCAGCATTTT.

This chain joins TRBV19 and TRBJ1-1; 11 bases align to TRBD1. There are 15 residues in the CDR3. V dropped 4 bases and J dropped 3; count of bases not matched to a gene: 4. Germline V gene data show CDR1 as LNHDA and CDR2 as SQIVND (reference sequence). The CDR3 DNA sequence: TGTGCCAGTAGTACCGGACAGGGGGCTCACACTGAAGCTTTCTTT. Residues: CASSTGQGAHTEAFF. Looking up the rest from reference TRBV19 and TRBJ1-1 gives the full variable domain: DGGITQSPKYLFRKEGQNVTLSCEQNLNHDAMYWYRQDPGQGLRLIYYSQIVNDFQKGDIAEGYSVSREKKESFPLTVTSAQKNPTAFYLCASSTGQGAHTEAFFGQGTRLTVV.

The chain is built from TRBV5-6 and TRBJ1-1, with D perhaps TRBD1 (5 bases). Germline V gives CDR1 SGHDT, CDR2 YYEEEE. This CDR3 has 15 residues. V shed 0 bases and J shed 4 bases, with 13 bases lying between them. The CDR3 coding sequence is TGTGCCAGCAGCTTGGGGGCAGGGCTGGGCACTGAAGCTTTCTTT. This encodes CASSLGAGLGTEAFF. The full variable domain, completed using reference TRBV5-6 and TRBJ1-1, is DAGVTQSPTHLIKTRGQQVTLRCSPKSGHDTVSWYQQALGQGPQFIFQYYEEEERQRGNFPDRFSGHQFPNYSSELNVNALLLGDSALYLCASSLGAGLGTEAFFGQGTRLTVV.

This sequence joins TRBV19 and TRBJ1-5; the D is unclear. V dropped 9 bases and J dropped 8 bases, with 20 bases sitting between them. Germline CDR1 LNHDA, CDR2 SQIVND (reference sequence). The CDR3 is made up of 14 amino acids. The CDR3 reads CASGGGNKGKPQHF. DNA for the CDR3: TGTGCCAGCGGAGGCGGCAACAAAGGAAAGCCCCAGCATTTT. Full variable domain (remainder filled in from reference TRBV19 and TRBJ1-5): DGGITQSPKYLFRKEGQNVTLSCEQNLNHDAMYWYRQDPGQGLRLIYYSQIVNDFQKGDIAEGYSVSREKKESFPLTVTSAQKNPTAFYLCASGGGNKGKPQHFGDGTRLSIL.

The V gene is TRBV10-1, the J gene TRBJ2-5; D assignment may be TRBD1 or TRBD2 (5 bases each). This CDR3 has 14 residues. The V end lost 3 bases, the J end lost 4 bases, and 12 bases lay between the germline ends. Germline assignment: CDR1 WNHNN and CDR2 SYGVQD (reference sequence). The CDR3 DNA is TGCGCCAGCAGTGAACGGGGACGCGTAGAGACCCAGTACTTC. Protein: CASSERGRVETQYF.

The V and J genes are TRBV5-6 and TRBJ2-3, with TRBD1 matching 9 bases. The CDR3 covers 16 residues. Unmatched junction bases numbered 6, after V lost 3 bases and J lost 1 base. Germline loops: CDR1 SGHDT, CDR2 YYEEEE. CDR3 amino acids: CASSWGQGGGTDTQYF. The CDR3 coding sequence is TGTGCCAGCAGCTGGGGACAGGGTGGCGGCACAGATACGCAGTATTTT.

This chain connects TRBV19 to TRBJ2-1; TRBD2 matches 7 bases. Germline V lookup: CDR1 LNHDA, CDR2 SQIVND (reference sequence). The CDR3 is 14 residues long. Trimming took 6 bases from V and 8 from J; bases not matched to a gene: 10. DNA for the CDR3: TGTGCCAGTAGACTTTCGGGACTAAGCGATGAGCAGTTCTTC. Translated, it gives CASRLSGLSDEQFF.

V gene TRBV25-1 combines with J gene TRBJ1-1, with a weak D call TRBD1 (5 bases). The germline V gene encodes CDR1 MGHDK and CDR2 SYGVNS. V was trimmed by 6 bases and J by 0 bases, leaving 8 bases between them. The CDR3 length is 13 residues. The CDR3 here is CASRGGVNTEAFF. Here the CDR3 DNA reads TGTGCCAGCAGGGGAGGGGTGAACACTGAAGCTTTCTTT.